This T cell receptor beta chain appears in the sequencing data of a study of OX40 agonist ivuxolimab in advanced cancers. Across the whole study: Patients undergoing dose escalation presented with hepatocellular carcinoma, melanoma, renal cell or head and neck cancer. Mean age approximately 59 years, range about 23 to 79; roughly 82% male.

Study results and limitations: More expanded clones were found, on average, in CD8+ than in CD4+ T cells.

Germline V gene sequence: CDR1 SGDLS, CDR2 YYNGEE. The CDR3 is 14 amino acids. V lost 1 base and J lost 6, with 8 bases in between. Turning to this clone: No antigen is known for it.

Sequencing was performed with immunoSEQ multiplex PCR; in TCRdb, only in-frame clones are kept and a portion is missing. The sample has more than 75,000 clones, 75% to 90% seen once. This receptor was taken from an adult with an advanced solid tumor such as melanoma, head and neck, liver or kidney cancer. The source was CD4+ or CD8+ T cells sorted from blood, collected in a trial of the OX40 agonist ivuxolimab. J is TRBJ1-6 and V is TRBV9, with D perhaps matching TRBD1 (6 bases). Here the CDR3 reads CASSVTGSNSPLHF. CDR3 coding DNA: TGTGCCAGCAGCGTAACAGGGTCTAATTCACCCCTCCACTTT. Combining the CDR3 with reference TRBV9 and TRBJ1-6 gives the whole variable domain DSGVTQTPKHLITATGQRVTLRCSPRSGDLSVYWYQQSLDQGLQFLIQYYNGEERAKGNILERFSAQQFPDLHSELNLSSLELGDSALYFCASSVTGSNSPLHFGNGTRLTVT.